This is a list of T cell receptor beta chains from one sample in a study of cytomegalovirus exposure and HLA in healthy donors. Data came from immunoSEQ multiplex PCR; TCRdb stores just in-frame clones and leaves some out. The sample yields 50,000 to 65,000 clones, around 82% seen once. What was sequenced was PBMCs. The origin of the receptors is a woman aged 18-29 years in good health and CMV-seronegative. CDR3s include the opening cysteine and the closing phenylalanine or tryptophan. The D gene is left open where the match is weak. Some rows mark clone size as missing; the rest say once, few, many or name a class of expanded clone.

V	D	J	size	DNA	CDR3
TRBV30	TRBD1	TRBJ1-2	NA	TGTGCCTGGAGTCCCGCGGGACAGTATGGCTACACCTTC	CAWSPAGQYGYTF
TRBV4-2	NA	TRBJ2-7	NA	TGTGCCAGCAGCCAAGGGAGGGTGCAAGGCTACGAGCAGTACTTC	CASSQGRVQGYEQYF
TRBV5-1	NA	TRBJ2-3	NA	TGCGCCAGCAGCGGTTCGGCGCGGCGGACAGATACGCAGTATTTT	CASSGSARRTDTQYF
TRBV19	TRBD2	TRBJ2-7	NA	TGTGCCAGTAGTGTTTCAGCGGGAGCCGAGCAGTACTTC	CASSVSAGAEQYF
TRBV7-2	NA	TRBJ2-6	NA	TGTGCCAGCAGCCCCACCTCTGGGGCCAACGGCCTGACTTTC	CASSPTSGANGLTF
TRBV4-1	NA	TRBJ1-4	NA	TGCGCCAGCAGCCAAGTGTCAGGGGCCAATGAAAAACTGTTTTTT	CASSQVSGANEKLFF
TRBV28	NA	TRBJ1-4	few	TGTGCCAGCAGTTCCTATGGTGGGCCTAATGAAAAACTGTTTTTT	CASSSYGGPNEKLFF
TRBV12-5	NA	TRBJ1-2	NA	TGTGCTAGTGGTTTGGGGGAATACAGGGTCTTC	CASGLGEYRVF
TRBV7-2	NA	TRBJ1-2	NA	TGTGCCAGCAGCCCAAATGTCGGGAGTTCTAACTATGGCTACACCTTC	CASSPNVGSSNYGYTF
TRBV10-3	NA	TRBJ2-6	NA	TGTGCCATCAGTTATCGAGTCCAACAGGGTCCCTCTGGGGCCAACGGCCTGACTTTC	CAISYRVQQGPSGANGLTF
TRBV5-1	NA	TRBJ2-7	NA	TGCGCCAGCAGCTTGGCAGAGGACGCTAGCAGCGAGCAGTACTTC	CASSLAEDASSEQYF
TRBV6-1	TRBD1	TRBJ1-4	NA	TGTGCCAGCAGTGAAGCGGGGACAGAGAATGAAAAACTGTTTTTT	CASSEAGTENEKLFF
TRBV7-7	TRBD1	TRBJ2-2	NA	TGTGCTAGCAGCTCGGCAGGGGGCACCGGGGAGCTGTTTTTT	CASSSAGGTGELFF
TRBV27	TRBD2	TRBJ2-7	NA	TGTGCCAGCAGTTTATCGGGCGGGAGGCCCGAGCAGTACTTC	CASSLSGGRPEQYF
TRBV19	TRBD2	TRBJ2-2	NA	TGTGCCAGTAGATCACCGGGACTAGCTAGGCCGGGGGAGCTGTTTTTT	CASRSPGLARPGELFF
TRBV7-9	TRBD2	TRBJ2-3	NA	TGTGCCAGCAGCTTAAGTTGGGCTAGCGGGAGGGATACGCAGTATTTT	CASSLSWASGRDTQYF
TRBV7-9	NA	TRBJ1-1	NA	TGTGCCAGCAGCTCTGACAGGATTTTAATGAACACTGAAGCTTTCTTT	CASSSDRILMNTEAFF
TRBV30	NA	TRBJ1-1	NA	TGTGCCTGGAGTGTTGGAGGGAACACTGAAGCTTTCTTT	CAWSVGGNTEAFF
TRBV11-2	NA	TRBJ2-3	few	TGTGCCAGCAGTCTCAGGAGTCCGGGGGTCCCAGATACGCAGTATTTT	CASSLRSPGVPDTQYF
TRBV6-4	TRBD2	TRBJ2-1	NA	TGTGCCAGCGCCAAAGCGGGAGAAGGCTACAATGAGCAGTTCTTC	CASAKAGEGYNEQFF
TRBV6-5	NA	TRBJ2-1	NA	TGTGCCAGCAGTTCAGGCGCGGGGCTCTTGCATGGGCAGTTCTTC	CASSSGAGLLHGQFF
TRBV7-8	TRBD1	TRBJ2-2	NA	TGTGCCAGCAGCACGCGGGACAGGCCTGACACCGGGGAGCTGTTTTTT	CASSTRDRPDTGELFF
TRBV6-4	NA	TRBJ2-3	NA	TGTGCCAGCAGTGACTCCGGGACTCCCACAGATACGCAGTATTTT	CASSDSGTPTDTQYF
TRBV4-2	TRBD2	TRBJ2-7	NA	TGTGCCAGCAGCCAAGAACTAGCGGTTTTCTCCTACGAGCAGTACTTC	CASSQELAVFSYEQYF
TRBV11-2	TRBD2	TRBJ2-1	NA	TGTGCCAGCAAGGTCTCTAGCGGGAGAAGGAATGAGCAGTTCTTC	CASKVSSGRRNEQFF
TRBV11-2	NA	TRBJ2-5	NA	TGTGCCAGCAGCTCCCGGTCAGGGGAGACCCAGTACTTC	CASSSRSGETQYF
TRBV19	TRBD1	TRBJ2-6	NA	TGTGCCAGTAGTATCCGACAGGGGGCTGTTTCTGGGGCCAACGTCCTGACTTTC	CASSIRQGAVSGANVLTF
TRBV5-3	TRBD1	TRBJ1-1	NA	TGTGCCAGAAGCCGCGAACTAGATAAAACCGGGACAGGCCCCGTAAGAGGGAACACTGAAGCTTTCTTT	CARSRELDKTGTGPVRGNTEAFF
TRBV6-1	TRBD2	TRBJ2-7	once	TGTGCCAGCACCCGACTAGCGGGAGCCTACGAGCAGTACTTC	CASTRLAGAYEQYF